This T cell receptor (beta chain) emerged from a study of T cell changes during pregnancy in multiple sclerosis. This table comes from immunoSEQ multiplex PCR, and its TCRdb copy is limited to in-frame clones, with some not included. The sample has about 61,000 clones, 90% seen once; the top ten hold roughly 3.3%. Sequencing was performed on peripheral blood, taken in the first trimester of pregnancy. This sequence originates from a female donor in good health, enrolled as a control in a pregnancy study.

The CDR3 DNA reads TGTGCCAGCAGCTTGGGGACAGGGGCAAGCAATCAGCCCCAGCATTTT. It codes for CASSLGTGASNQPQHF. The V and J genes are TRBV7-9 and TRBJ1-5; 10 positions match TRBD1. CDR1 is SEHNR, CDR2 FQNEAQ, per germline (reference sequence). The CDR3 covers 16 residues. The ends lost 3 bases at V and 1 base at J; junction bases unmatched: 3.